This T cell receptor beta chain was recorded in a study of blood T cells in healthy people across ages. Study background: About one barcoded beta molecule per two T cells came from capture by template switching. Study outcomes and limitations: TCR beta diversity was tightly associated with the proportion of naive T cells. More naive CD4+ cells and higher diversity were found in long-lived than in aged donors.

Drawing of peripheral blood yielded about 10 milliliters from each donor. Concerning this clonotype itself: The target antigen is unknown.

For the second PCR, which ran for about 7 to 11 cycles, a sample-barcoded 5' primer and a J-beta primer mix were used. One entry per CDR3 protein, called by TCRdb with MiXCR from the 5' RACE reads. The sample includes about 1 million distinct CDR3 sequences, 35% to 55% seen only once; the top ten take approximately 20%. The sequence came from an older woman in good health. Sequencing was performed on blood.

The DNA of the CDR3 is TGCAGTGCACCCTGGATCGATACGCAGTATTTT. Its translation: CSAPWIDTQYF. This chain connects TRBV20-1 to TRBJ2-3; D unclear. This CDR3 spans 11 amino acids. Germline assignment: CDR1 DFQATT and CDR2 SNEGSKA (reference sequence). V dropped 6 bases and J dropped 6 bases, with 10 bases sitting between them.